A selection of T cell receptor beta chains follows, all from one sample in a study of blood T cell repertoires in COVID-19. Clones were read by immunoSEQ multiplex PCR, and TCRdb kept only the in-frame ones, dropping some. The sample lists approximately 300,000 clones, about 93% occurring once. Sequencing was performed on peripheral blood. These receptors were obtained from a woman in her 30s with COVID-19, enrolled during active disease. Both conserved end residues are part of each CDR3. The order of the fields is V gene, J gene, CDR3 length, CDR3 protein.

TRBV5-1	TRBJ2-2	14	CASSQGTATGELFF
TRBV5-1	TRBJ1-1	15	CASSTSQGVGTEAFF
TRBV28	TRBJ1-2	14	CASSWDRVNYGYTF
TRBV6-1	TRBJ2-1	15	CASSEPAGPYNEQFF
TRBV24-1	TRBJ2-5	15	CATSDSSGIGETQYF
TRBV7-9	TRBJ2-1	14	CASSPSILVDEQFF
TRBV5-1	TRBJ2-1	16	CASSPGTSGVYNEQFF
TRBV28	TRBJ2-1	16	CASTPPPAGSYNEQFF
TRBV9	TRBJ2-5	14	CASSVGQGQETQYF
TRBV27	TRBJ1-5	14	CASSLGTGVTPQHF
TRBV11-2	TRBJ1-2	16	CASSTRTGGHGYGYTF
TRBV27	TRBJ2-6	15	CASSLVNSGANVLTF
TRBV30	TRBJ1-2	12	CAWSVGGYGYTF
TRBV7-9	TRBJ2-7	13	CASSSGLGDEQYF
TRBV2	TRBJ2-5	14	CASSERQVQETQYF
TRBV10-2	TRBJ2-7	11	CASTGGDEQYF
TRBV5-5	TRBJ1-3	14	CASNTGGSGNTIYF
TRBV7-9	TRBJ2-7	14	CASSSYVGAEEQYF
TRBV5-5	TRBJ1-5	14	CASSAGAPHQPQHF
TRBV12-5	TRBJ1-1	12	CASGFRGTEAFF
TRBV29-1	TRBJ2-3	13	CSVMTGSIDTQYF
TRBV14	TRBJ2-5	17	CASSKAAGAEIQETQYF
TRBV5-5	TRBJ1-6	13	CASTLDRVQPLHF